These 14 T cell receptor beta chains were all obtained from the same sample, sequenced in a study of T cell responses to AZD1222 COVID-19 vaccine. Produced via immunoSEQ multiplex PCR; TCRdb's table is partial and in-frame only. This table holds 150,000 or so clones. The sequenced sample consisted of peripheral blood. The receptors shown here come from an adult in good health.

The rearrangement uses TRBV19 and TRBJ1-5; 7 bases agree with TRBD1. Unmatched junction bases numbered 1, after V lost 6 bases and J lost 2 bases. The CDR3 spans 13 residues. Germline loops: CDR1 LNHDA, CDR2 SQIVND (reference sequence). CDR3 nucleotides: TGTGCCAGTAGAGGGGGCGGCAATCAGCCCCAGCATTTT. Its protein is CASRGGGNQPQHF.

This rearrangement joins TRBV7-9 to TRBJ1-4; 8 positions match TRBD1. The germline CDR1 and CDR2 sequences are SEHNR and FQNEAQ (reference sequence). V lost 4 bases and J lost 8; bases outside the gene matches: 6. The CDR3 has 14 residues. CDR3 protein: CASSSGQGREKLFF. DNA for the CDR3: TGTGCCAGCAGCTCAGGACAGGGACGGGAAAAACTGTTTTTT.

The chain links TRBV30 to TRBJ2-7, with 9 bases aligning to TRBD1. Germline V lookup: CDR1 GTSNPN, CDR2 SVGIG (reference sequence). Trimming took 2 bases from V and 2 from J; bases not matched to a gene: 10. The CDR3 contains 16 residues. The CDR3 DNA follows: TGTGCCTGGAGTTTCGACCGGGACAGGGTAACCTACGAGCAGTACTTC. Translation: CAWSFDRDRVTYEQYF.

DNA of the CDR3: TGTGCCAGCAGCACGGGACTAGTTTCCTACAATGAGCAGTTCTTC. The encoded protein is CASSTGLVSYNEQFF. The chain has TRBV11-1 and TRBJ2-1, with 8 bases aligning to TRBD2. The germline V gene encodes CDR1 SGHAT and CDR2 FQDESV (reference sequence). Trimming took 5 bases from V and 1 from J; bases not matched to a gene: 4. The CDR3 is made up of 15 amino acids. Looking up the rest from reference TRBV11-1 and TRBJ2-1 gives the full variable domain: EAEVAQSPRYKITEKSQAVAFWCDPISGHATLYWYRQILGQGPELLVQFQDESVVDDSQLPKDRFSAERLKGVDSTLKIQPAELGDSAMYLCASSTGLVSYNEQFFGPGTRLTVL.

The gene calls are TRBV19 and TRBJ2-5; D could derive from TRBD1 or TRBD2 (5 bases each). The CDR3 is 12 amino acids. Germline V CDR1 and CDR2: LNHDA, SQIVND (reference sequence). V was trimmed by 10 bases and J by 4 bases, leaving 13 bases between them. The CDR3 here is CATVGVGETQYF. The CDR3 DNA is TGTGCCACAGTGGGGGTGGGAGAGACCCAGTACTTC.

The chain is built from TRBV19 and TRBJ2-7; D gene uncertain. CDR3 length: 13 amino acids. The ends were cut back, 5 bases at V and 6 bases at J, with 14 bases in the middle. Germline V gene data show CDR1 as LNHDA and CDR2 as SQIVND (reference sequence). CDR3 sequence reads: CASSSMTRLEQYF. CDR3 DNA sequence: TGTGCCAGTAGTTCCATGACCCGCCTCGAGCAGTACTTC.

Here the CDR3 reads CSASSRRGPLFYNSPLHF. CDR3 DNA: TGCAGTGCTAGTTCGAGAAGGGGGCCTCTATTTTATAATTCACCCCTCCACTTT. The rearrangement uses TRBV20-1 and TRBJ1-6; 7 nucleotides agree with TRBD1. The V and J ends lost 3 bases and 4 bases, in that order; junction bases with no gene match: 15. The CDR3 covers 18 residues. Germline V gene data show CDR1 as DFQATT and CDR2 as SNEGSKA (reference sequence).

The genes are TRBV7-9 and TRBJ1-3, with D possibly being TRBD1 (6 bases). Per the germline V gene, CDR1 is SEHNR and CDR2 is FQNEAQ (reference sequence). The germline V and J ends were trimmed by 5 bases and 3 bases, with 26 bases remaining between them. This CDR3 is 19 amino acids long. Here the CDR3 reads CASSLGVGQGPGGGNTIYF. As DNA, the CDR3 is TGTGCCAGCAGCCTAGGAGTGGGGCAGGGGCCCGGTGGTGGAAACACCATATATTTT.

This chain links TRBV7-6 with TRBJ1-1; D not resolved. Germline V lookup: CDR1 SGHVS, CDR2 FNYEAQ. The CDR3 consists of 13 residues. V shed 5 bases and J shed 7 bases, with 14 bases lying between them. The CDR3 bases are TGTGCCAGCAGCCCCCCGGGAGGAGGTGAAGCTTTCTTT. Translating gives CASSPPGGGEAFF.

The rearrangement links TRBV4-1 to TRBJ1-1; the D gene is possibly TRBD1 (6 bases). The germline V and J ends were trimmed by 3 bases and 4 bases, with 18 bases remaining between them. The CDR3 sequence is 16 residues long. Germline V gene data show CDR1 as MGHRA and CDR2 as YSYEKL. The CDR3 coding sequence is TGCGCCAGCAGCCATCCATACGGGGGGCGCGGCACTGAAGCTTTCTTT. It translates to CASSHPYGGRGTEAFF.

The chain is built from TRBV10-3 and TRBJ2-1; tentative D call: TRBD1 (5 bases). V dropped 4 bases and J dropped 4 bases, with 11 bases sitting between them. The CDR3 has 14 residues. Germline assignment: CDR1 ENHRY and CDR2 SYGVKD. This CDR3 is CAISGSAGYNEQFF. The CDR3 DNA reads TGTGCCATCAGTGGGTCGGCAGGGTACAATGAGCAGTTCTTC.

The chain joins TRBV18 to TRBJ1-2; 8 nucleotides line up with TRBD1. Trimming at V came to 3 bases and at J to 0 bases, leaving 9 bases not matched to a gene. The CDR3 covers 17 residues. Germline lookup yields CDR1 KGHSH and CDR2 LQKENI. CDR3 nucleotides: TGTGCCAGCTCACCCCAAGGAGGACAGGGAGCTAACTATGGCTACACCTTC. Its translation is CASSPQGGQGANYGYTF.

CDR3: CASSQSVGGVSYEQYF. CDR3 coding DNA: TGCGCCAGCAGTCAATCGGTCGGGGGGGTATCCTACGAGCAGTACTTC. V usage is TRBV23-1 and J usage is TRBJ2-7; 8 bases map to TRBD2. TRBV23-1 is annotated as an ORF whose role is uncertain. This CDR3 contains 16 residues. V lost 0 bases and J lost 1; bases outside the gene matches: 5.

The chain couples TRBV5-1 to TRBJ2-7, with D tentatively TRBD1 (6 bases). Germline-derived CDR1 and CDR2 are SGHRS and YFSETQ. The CDR3 runs 17 residues. The V gene lost 5 bases and the J gene lost 2 bases, with 23 bases spanning the gap. DNA of the CDR3: TGCGCCAGCAGGGTTGGGCCTCCAGGGACACTACCCTACGAGCAGTACTTC. Its translation: CASRVGPPGTLPYEQYF.